These 13 T cell receptor beta chains were all obtained from the same sample, sequenced in a study of shared T cell receptors in the human thymus listed by TCRdb under 2021. The library came from the immunoSEQ multiplex PCR assay. The table was pulled from immuneACCESS by TCRdb, which kept in-frame rearrangements only. Such tables lose some clones; where checked, under half of the loss comes from unresolved V genes, and the rest has no known cause. Within this sample are hundreds of thousands of clones, with 88% of them counted one time only. Over 0.008% of the sample comes from the top ten. These sequences were also reported in another study, on human thymus T cells.

The material sequenced was thymocytes. The receptors originated from a boy younger than two with a congenital heart defect. Donor details come from another sample of the same person, matched by shared clones.

The chain links TRBV5-1 to TRBJ2-7, with TRBD2 matching 12 bases. The germline V gene encodes CDR1 SGHRS and CDR2 YFSETQ. V was clipped by 0 bases and J by 6 bases; unmatched bases: 10. CDR3 length: 17 residues. The CDR3 region has the DNA TGCGCCAGCAGCTTGGAACTAGCGGGAGGAAGGGCCTCCGAGCAGTACTTC. It codes for CASSLELAGGRASEQYF.

This clone was counted once. The chain combines TRBV18 with TRBJ1-1; 8 bases match TRBD1. Germline CDR1 reads KGHSH; CDR2 reads LQKENI. Trimming took 3 bases from V and 3 from J; bases not matched to a gene: 12. This CDR3 has 17 residues. CDR3 DNA: TGTGCCAGCTCACCCCCCGGGACAGGTGAGGGGGACACTGAAGCTTTCTTT. Protein product: CASSPPGTGEGDTEAFF. The full variable domain, with the rest looked up from reference TRBV18 and TRBJ1-1, is NAGVMQNPRHLVRRRGQEARLRCSPMKGHSHVYWYRQLPEEGLKFMVYLQKENIIDESGMPKERFSAEFPKEGPSILRIQQVVRGDSAAYFCASSPPGTGEGDTEAFFGQGTRLTVV.

This chain uses TRBV19 with TRBJ2-2; TRBD1 matches 7 bases. V lost 3 bases, J lost 0 bases, and 4 bases stayed unmatched. The CDR3 covers 16 residues. Germline V gene lookup returns CDR1 LNHDA and CDR2 SQIVND (reference sequence). For the CDR3, the DNA is TGTGCCAGTAGTATGAGCGACAGGGCGAACACCGGGGAGCTGTTTTTT. This sequence encodes CASSMSDRANTGELFF. The variable domain in full, with the rest retrieved from reference TRBV19 and TRBJ2-2, is DGGITQSPKYLFRKEGQNVTLSCEQNLNHDAMYWYRQDPGQGLRLIYYSQIVNDFQKGDIAEGYSVSREKKESFPLTVTSAQKNPTAFYLCASSMSDRANTGELFFGEGSRLTVL.

CDR3 loop: CASSVGTGGSYEQYF. The CDR3 DNA reads TGTGCCAGCAGCGTAGGCACAGGGGGCTCCTACGAGCAGTACTTC. The gene calls are TRBV9 and TRBJ2-7; 8 positions match TRBD1. This CDR3 comprises 15 residues. Trimming removed 0 bases from V and 0 bases from J; junction bases left unmatched: 2. Germline V gene lookup returns CDR1 SGDLS and CDR2 YYNGEE.

The rearrangement links TRBV7-7 to TRBJ2-5, with 10 bases aligning to TRBD1. Germline loops: CDR1 SSHAT, CDR2 FNYEAQ (reference sequence). Trimming at V came to 4 bases and at J to 5 bases, leaving 7 bases not matched to a gene. The CDR3 length is 15 residues. Here the CDR3 DNA reads TGTGCCAGCAGCTGGACAGGGGGGGTAGCGGAGACCCAGTACTTC. As protein: CASSWTGGVAETQYF.

The gene calls are TRBV4-1 and TRBJ2-7, with 15 nucleotides matching TRBD2. CDR3 size: 18 residues. Germline CDR1 and CDR2: MGHRA and YSYEKL. J lost 4 bases, V lost 0 bases, and 7 bases had no gene match. CDR3 nucleotides: TGCGCCAGCAGCCAAGATGAGAGGGGGACTAGCGGGAGGTACGAGCAGTACTTC. Translated: CASSQDERGTSGRYEQYF.

V gene TRBV5-1 combines with J gene TRBJ1-2, with D uncertain. V lost 3 bases and J 8 bases, leaving 17 bases between the germline ends. The germline V gene has CDR1 SGHRS and CDR2 YFSETQ. The CDR3 extends over 14 amino acids. CDR3 amino acids: CASSSGGRLIGYTF. The DNA of the CDR3 is TGCGCCAGCAGCTCTGGAGGGAGGTTAATCGGCTACACCTTC.

The CDR3 DNA follows: TGTGCCTGGAGTCAAGGGACTAGCGGGAACCCATCCCCCAATGAGCAGTTCTTC. This encodes CAWSQGTSGNPSPNEQFF. This chain uses TRBV30 with TRBJ2-1; 13 nucleotides match TRBD2. The germline V gene encodes CDR1 GTSNPN and CDR2 SVGIG (reference sequence). The CDR3 covers 18 residues. With 2 bases clipped from V and 6 bases from J, the junction kept 13 bases outside the gene matches.

The chain joins TRBV4-3 to TRBJ2-1, with TRBD2 identical over 9 bases. CDR1 and CDR2 (germline): LGHNA, YSLEER. Trimming cost V 4 bases and J 9 bases; bases outside gene matches: 7. CDR3 size: 14 residues. The CDR3 region has the DNA TGCGCCAGCAGCCTCGCCCGGACTAGCGCTGAGCAGTTCTTC. Encoded protein: CASSLARTSAEQFF.

V is TRBV11-1 and J is TRBJ1-2; D unclear. V was pared by 1 base and J by 4 bases, with 7 bases between. Germline V gene sequence: CDR1 SGHAT, CDR2 FQDESV (reference sequence). CDR3 length equals 13 residues. The CDR3 nucleotides read TGTGCCAGCAGCTTAGACAGCGGCTATGGCTACACCTTC. It encodes CASSLDSGYGYTF. Full variable domain (outside the CDR3, taken from reference TRBV11-1 and TRBJ1-2): EAEVAQSPRYKITEKSQAVAFWCDPISGHATLYWYRQILGQGPELLVQFQDESVVDDSQLPKDRFSAERLKGVDSTLKIQPAELGDSAMYLCASSLDSGYGYTFGSGTRLTVV.

CDR3 sequence (DNA): TGTGCCAGCTCACCGGACAGTTACTCCTACGAGCAGTACTTC. Its protein product is CASSPDSYSYEQYF. The chain links TRBV18 to TRBJ2-7, with D possibly TRBD1 on 6 matching bases. The germline gives CDR1 KGHSH, CDR2 LQKENI. The CDR3 covers 14 residues. Trimming removed 3 bases at V and 0 bases at J, with 9 bases between.

CDR3 in DNA: TGTGCCGCACGATCCAACCAGGGAAACTATGGCTACACCTTC. Protein: CAARSNQGNYGYTF. The chain joins TRBV19 to TRBJ1-2; possible D gene TRBD1, 5 bases. The CDR3 sequence is 14 residues long. Germline values: CDR1 LNHDA, CDR2 SQIVND (reference sequence). V lost 11 bases and J 2 bases, leaving 18 bases between the germline ends.

The chain carries TRBV10-2 and TRBJ2-3; D is perhaps TRBD2 (5 bases). Trimming removed 0 bases from V and 3 bases from J, with 16 bases in between. The length of the CDR3 is 17 residues. CDR1 is WSHSY and CDR2 is SAAADI in the germline V gene. CDR3 residues: CASSESIRELVTDTQYF. CDR3 DNA sequence: TGCGCCAGCAGTGAGTCGATTAGGGAGTTGGTGACAGATACGCAGTATTTT.